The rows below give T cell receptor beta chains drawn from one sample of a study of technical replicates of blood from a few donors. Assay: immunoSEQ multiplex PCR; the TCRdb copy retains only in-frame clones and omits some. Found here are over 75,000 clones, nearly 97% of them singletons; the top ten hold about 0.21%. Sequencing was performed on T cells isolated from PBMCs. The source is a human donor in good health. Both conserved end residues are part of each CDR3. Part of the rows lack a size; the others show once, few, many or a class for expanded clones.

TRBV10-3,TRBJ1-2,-,CAISEWDSRYGYTF
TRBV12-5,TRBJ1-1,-,CASGLPYTSEAFF
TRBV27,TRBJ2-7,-,CASSLEQDSYEQYF
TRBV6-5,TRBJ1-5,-,CASSPTVNQPQHF
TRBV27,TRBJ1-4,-,CASRKRRDSINEKLFF
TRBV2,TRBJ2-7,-,CASSAWGPGNEQYF
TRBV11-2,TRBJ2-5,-,CASGGRQGLQETQYF
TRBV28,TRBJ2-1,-,CASSLLGGYNEQFF
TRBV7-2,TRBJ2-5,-,CASRQGRIGQETQYF
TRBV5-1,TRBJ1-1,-,CASSQGEANAEAFF
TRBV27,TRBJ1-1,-,CASLQSPQGYTEAFF
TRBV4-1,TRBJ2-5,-,CASSQEGREETQYF
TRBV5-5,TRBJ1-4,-,CASSLRGQSEKLFF
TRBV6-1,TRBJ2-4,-,CASSTHTGAKNIQYF
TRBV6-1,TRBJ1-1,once,CASRTGGNTEAFF
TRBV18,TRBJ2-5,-,CASSRTLQKRQETQYF
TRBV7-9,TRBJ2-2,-,CASSLGLQELFF